These T cell receptor beta chains were read from a single sample in a study of human T cells and chemical hapten exposure. TCRdb called the RACE reads again in MiXCR, with one record for every CDR3 protein. In the table there are about 28,000 distinct CDR3 sequences, 7% to 8.5% of which are singletons. Specimen: whole blood. The receptors were sampled from a human donor in good health. Some clones in this sample may be carry-over from other donors' samples. Both conserved end residues are part of each CDR3. The D gene is left open where the match is weak. Clone size, where shown, is once, few, many, or a class for clones that have expanded.

V gene	D gene	J gene	clone size	CDR3 protein	CDR3 DNA
TRBV7-8	TRBD2	TRBJ2-3	.	CASSSNPSGGADTQYF	TGTGCCAGCAGCTCCAATCCTAGCGGGGGGGCAGATACGCAGTATTTT
TRBV7-2	TRBD1	TRBJ2-7	many	CASSHSGTDSYEQYF	TGTGCCAGCAGCCATTCCGGGACAGACTCCTACGAGCAGTACTTC
TRBV20-1	.	TRBJ1-4	many	CSAAIATNEKLFF	TGCAGTGCAGCAATAGCAACTAATGAAAAACTGTTTTTT
TRBV6-1	.	TRBJ1-5	few	CASSEAQTSQPQHF	TGTGCCAGCAGTGAAGCGCAGACTTCTCAGCCCCAGCATTTT
TRBV18	TRBD1	TRBJ1-6	many	CASSADGRGYSPLHF	TGTGCCAGCTCCGCGGACGGCAGGGGGTATTCACCCCTCCACTTT
TRBV30	.	TRBJ1-1	few	CAWREHENTEAFF	TGTGCCTGGAGGGAACACGAAAACACTGAAGCTTTCTTT
TRBV30	.	TRBJ1-2	.	CAWRRVGGEYGYTF	TGTGCCTGGAGAAGGGTCGGAGGGGAATATGGCTACACCTTC
TRBV11-3	.	TRBJ1-1	many	CASSLGRGRGDTEAFF	TGTGCCAGCAGCTTAGGCAGGGGCCGAGGGGACACTGAAGCTTTCTTT
TRBV28	.	TRBJ1-1	few	CASTPGYGPNTEAFF	TGTGCCAGCACCCCCGGTTACGGTCCGAACACTGAAGCTTTCTTT
TRBV7-9	.	TRBJ2-5	.	CASSLDRETQYF	TGTGCCAGCAGCTTAGATCGAGAGACCCAGTACTTC
TRBV27	.	TRBJ1-5	many	CASSSVSNQPQHF	TGTGCCAGCAGCTCAGTGAGCAATCAGCCCCAGCATTTT
TRBV27	.	TRBJ2-7	.	CASSKQFRYEQYF	TGTGCCAGCAGTAAACAGTTCCGCTACGAGCAGTACTTC
TRBV20-1	TRBD2	TRBJ2-3	many	CSAGWEGAGDTQYF	TGCAGTGCTGGGTGGGAGGGCGCAGGAGATACGCAGTATTTT
TRBV20-1	TRBD1	TRBJ1-1	medium-sized	CSARIPTGEETEAFF	TGCAGTGCTAGGATCCCAACAGGGGAGGAAACTGAAGCTTTCTTT
TRBV3-1	TRBD1	TRBJ1-2	many	CASSHLDGQGDYGYTF	TGTGCCAGCAGCCATTTGGACGGACAGGGGGACTATGGCTACACCTTC
TRBV3-1	.	TRBJ2-7	many	CASSQIPVDRSYEQYF	TGTGCCAGCAGCCAGATTCCAGTGGACCGGAGCTACGAGCAGTACTTC
TRBV19	TRBD2	TRBJ2-1	.	CASTGSGYGPNEQFF	TGTGCCAGTACGGGTAGCGGGTATGGGCCCAATGAGCAGTTCTTC
TRBV12-3/TRBV12-4	.	TRBJ1-2	.	CASSFGDYGYNF	TGTGCCAGCAGTTTCGGCGACTATGGCTACAACTTC
TRBV12-3/TRBV12-4	TRBD2	TRBJ2-2	many	CASSPGYVGGQNTGELFF	TGTGCCAGCAGCCCGGGGTATGTGGGAGGGCAGAATACCGGGGAGCTGTTTTTT
TRBV24-1	TRBD2	TRBJ2-1	few	CATSGVAGDNEQFF	TGTGCCACCAGTGGGGTAGCGGGAGACAATGAGCAGTTCTTC
TRBV9	TRBD2	TRBJ2-7	many	CASSVEERGYEQYF	TGTGCCAGCAGCGTAGAGGAGCGGGGCTACGAGCAGTACTTC
TRBV24-1	.	TRBJ2-1	many	CATRDGTLYNEQFF	TGTGCCACCAGGGATGGGACCTTATACAATGAGCAGTTCTTC
TRBV6-2/TRBV6-3	TRBD2	TRBJ2-2	few	CASSYGGGQRLIAGELFF	TGTGCCAGCAGTTACGGCGGGGGTCAGCGTTTGATTGCCGGGGAGCTGTTTTTT
TRBV7-9	.	TRBJ1-2	.	CASSLAHTGHYGYTF	TGTGCCAGCAGCTTAGCCCATACAGGGCACTATGGCTACACCTTC
TRBV29-1	.	TRBJ2-3	many	CSVGGHSTDTQYF	TGCAGCGTTGGTGGGCATAGCACAGATACGCAGTATTTT
TRBV28	.	TRBJ2-5	.	CASSRPGPTSQETQYF	TGTGCCAGCAGCCGTCCGGGACCGACGTCGCAAGAGACCCAGTACTTC
TRBV6-5	TRBD1	TRBJ2-4	many	CASSPIMDRANIQYF	TGTGCCAGCAGTCCTATTATGGACAGGGCGAACATTCAGTACTTC
TRBV2	.	TRBJ2-1	many	CASTSPREQFF	TGTGCCAGCACCTCCCCCAGGGAGCAGTTCTTC
TRBV24-1	TRBD1	TRBJ2-5	many	CATSDGNRGQETQYF	TGTGCCACCAGTGATGGAAACAGGGGGCAAGAGACCCAGTACTTC
TRBV2	.	TRBJ2-2	many	CASDVDRNTGELFF	TGTGCCAGCGACGTGGACAGGAACACCGGGGAGCTGTTTTTT
TRBV6-1	.	TRBJ1-5	few	CASSPLGGYSNQPQHF	TGTGCCAGCAGCCCCCTTGGGGGATATAGCAATCAGCCCCAGCATTTT
TRBV2	.	TRBJ1-3	many	CASSFPRGGNTIYF	TGTGCCAGCTCTTTCCCTAGAGGTGGAAACACCATATATTTT
TRBV3-1	.	TRBJ2-1	medium-sized	CASSQVRERVNEQFF	TGTGCCAGCAGCCAAGTCCGGGAGCGGGTAAATGAGCAGTTCTTC
TRBV28	TRBD2	TRBJ2-7	few	CASSPSGSEYEQYF	TGTGCCAGCAGTCCTAGCGGGAGCGAGTACGAGCAGTACTTC
TRBV3-1	.	TRBJ2-2	.	CASSHFSGALTGELFF	TGTGCCAGCAGCCATTTCTCCGGGGCTCTCACCGGGGAGCTGTTTTTT
TRBV29-1	TRBD1	TRBJ2-5	few	CSVGGTGQETQYF	TGCAGCGTTGGCGGGACAGGGCAAGAGACCCAGTACTTC
TRBV20-1	TRBD2	TRBJ2-3	many	CSARGFSGGPDTQYF	TGCAGTGCTAGAGGATTTAGCGGGGGGCCAGATACGCAGTATTTT
TRBV5-1	.	TRBJ1-1	.	CASSLVDSPPNTEAFF	TGCGCCAGCAGCTTGGTAGACAGCCCCCCGAACACTGAAGCTTTCTTT
TRBV7-8	.	TRBJ2-7	many	CASSLERGQGQYF	TGTGCCAGCAGCTTAGAGAGAGGGCAGGGGCAGTACTTC
TRBV12-3/TRBV12-4	.	TRBJ1-5	few	CASTFASGNNQPQHF	TGTGCCAGCACCTTCGCATCAGGGAACAATCAGCCCCAGCATTTT
TRBV15	.	TRBJ1-5	few	CATSRDLGGKDQPQHF	TGTGCCACCAGCAGAGATTTGGGGGGTAAGGATCAGCCCCAGCATTTT
TRBV5-1	.	TRBJ1-6	many	CASSPVTDSPLHF	TGCGCCAGCAGCCCCGTGACAGATTCACCCCTCCACTTT
TRBV24-1	.	TRBJ2-3	many	CATSDLEIPDTQYF	TGTGCCACCAGTGACCTGGAGATCCCAGATACGCAGTATTTT
TRBV2	.	TRBJ2-1	many	CASRDESSYNEQFF	TGTGCCAGCAGAGACGAGAGCTCCTACAATGAGCAGTTCTTC
TRBV2	.	TRBJ2-2	few	CASNYRANTGELFF	TGTGCCAGCAACTACAGAGCGAACACCGGGGAGCTGTTTTTT
TRBV29-1	.	TRBJ2-7	many	CSVDIRGTYEQYF	TGCAGCGTCGACATCAGGGGAACCTACGAGCAGTACTTC
TRBV2	TRBD1	TRBJ1-1	.	CARDRAQGWNTEAFF	TGTGCCAGGGACAGAGCACAGGGGTGGAACACTGAAGCTTTCTTT
TRBV20-1	.	TRBJ2-7	many	CSARDGGVETYEQYF	TGCAGTGCTAGAGATGGAGGAGTCGAAACCTACGAGCAGTACTTC
TRBV2	.	TRBJ2-1	many	CASSEALRGRANEQFF	TGTGCCAGCAGTGAAGCGCTTCGGGGCAGGGCAAATGAGCAGTTCTTC
TRBV5-1	.	TRBJ2-7	.	CASSRGGTPVPDEQYF	TGCGCCAGCAGCAGAGGCGGGACTCCCGTTCCCGACGAGCAGTACTTC
TRBV5-1	.	TRBJ1-3	few	CASSLTGPAFSGNTIYF	TGCGCCAGCAGTCTAACGGGGCCAGCGTTCTCTGGAAACACCATATATTTT
TRBV29-1	.	TRBJ1-1	many	CSARTGMNTEAFF	TGCAGCGCCAGGACGGGAATGAACACTGAAGCTTTCTTT
TRBV2	.	TRBJ1-5	many	CASSVHRVGNQPQHF	TGTGCCAGCAGTGTTCACAGGGTTGGCAATCAGCCCCAGCATTTT
TRBV20-1	.	TRBJ2-3	many	CSARSRGSTDTQYF	TGCAGTGCTAGATCCCGGGGGAGCACAGATACGCAGTATTTT